This T cell receptor beta chain was sequenced for a study of shared clonotypes between healthy human individuals. Study context: Donor composition was a couple of women and three men, aged 18 to 49. Each donor had three CD4 naive, three CD4 memory, two CD8 naive and one CD8 memory plate. Study-wide findings and caveats: Generation probabilities were higher for clonotypes shared across all four sorted-subset donors than for unshared ones. Relative to memory subsets, naive subsets generally showed larger estimated richness.

Method: immunoSEQ multiplex PCR; TCRdb's copy keeps in-frame clones and lacks some. The sample has about 980,000 clones, about three quarters seen once. Points on this clone: The antigen remains undetermined.

The origin of this receptor is a man between 18 and 35 years old in good health. Sequenced: memory CD4+ T cells sorted from blood. Subset specified: CD45RA-negative fraction.

CDR3 coding DNA: TGTGCCAGCTCACCAATACACCCCGGCTACACCTTC. This translates into CASSPIHPGYTF. The chain carries TRBV18 and TRBJ1-2; D uncertain. Deletions cut 2 bases from V and 8 bases from J, with 9 bases between. Per the germline V gene, CDR1 is KGHSH and CDR2 is LQKENI. CDR3 size: 12 residues.